The 7 T cell receptor beta chains reported below all come from one sample, sequenced in a study of blood T cell repertoires in COVID-19. TCRdb's table, derived via immunoSEQ multiplex PCR, lists solely in-frame clones and lacks some. The data contain roughly 290,000 clones, 90% of them singletons. The sample was peripheral blood. The receptors were sampled from a woman younger than 45 with COVID-19, enrolled during active disease.

The chain carries TRBV7-9 and TRBJ2-7; 10 bases line up with TRBD2. V dropped 2 bases and J dropped 0; count of bases not matched to a gene: 4. Germline CDR1 SEHNR, CDR2 FQNEAQ (reference sequence). The CDR3 is 16 residues long. The CDR3 DNA sequence: TGTGCCAGCAGCTTAAAGGCTAGCGGGAGCTCCTACGAGCAGTACTTC. Translated, it gives CASSLKASGSSYEQYF.

The chain uses TRBV2 and TRBJ2-7, with TRBD1 matching over 9 bases. V lost 6 bases, J lost 0 bases, and 6 bases stayed unmatched. Germline V lookup: CDR1 SNHLY, CDR2 FYNNEI. The CDR3 loop spans 15 amino acids. The CDR3 is CASRERQGGSYEQYF. CDR3 nucleotides: TGTGCCAGCAGGGAAAGACAGGGGGGCTCCTACGAGCAGTACTTC. The variable domain in full, completed from reference TRBV2 and TRBJ2-7, reads EPEVTQTPSHQVTQMGQEVILRCVPISNHLYFYWYRQILGQKVEFLVSFYNNEISEKSEIFDDQFSVERPDGSNFTLKIRSTKLEDSAMYFCASRERQGGSYEQYFGPGTRLTVT.

This clone was seen more than once but under ten times. The V call is TRBV5-4, the J call TRBJ1-1; D is unresolved. In germline, CDR1 is SGHNT, CDR2 YYREEE (reference sequence). CDR3 length: 12 residues. V was trimmed by 0 bases and J by 8 bases, leaving 8 bases between them. The CDR3 is CASSLGQLEAFF. The CDR3 nucleotides are TGTGCCAGCAGCTTGGGGCAGTTAGAAGCTTTCTTT.

Comment on this clone: This specimen includes other DNA sequences encoding the same CDR3. The chain uses TRBV19 and TRBJ1-1; 9 nucleotides match TRBD1. The junction had 4 bases not matched to a gene; V was cut back by 8 bases and J by 3 bases. The CDR3 sequence is 13 residues long. CDR1 LNHDA and CDR2 SQIVND come from the germline V gene (reference sequence). The CDR3 region is CASSRDRDTEAFF. In DNA form, the CDR3 reads TGTGCCAGTTCCCGGGACAGGGACACTGAAGCTTTCTTT.

V usage is TRBV28 and J usage is TRBJ2-2; TRBD1 agrees at 8 bases. The junction had 6 bases not matched to a gene; V was cut back by 9 bases and J by 0 bases. This CDR3 region has 15 residues. Per the germline V gene, CDR1 is MDHEN and CDR2 is SYDVKM. CDR3 in amino acids: CARASGGTNTGELFF. In DNA form, the CDR3 reads TGTGCCAGAGCCTCAGGGGGCACGAACACCGGGGAGCTGTTTTTT.

Note on this clone: At one boundary the junction diverges from the germline segment, which might be a read error. The rearrangement links TRBV28 to TRBJ2-7; 12 nucleotides line up with TRBD2. The CDR3 is made up of 14 amino acids. The germline V gene encodes CDR1 MDHEN and CDR2 SYDVKM. The CDR3 reads CASSDPILAGGPNF. The CDR3 DNA is TGTGCCAGCAGTGACCCTATTCTAGCGGGAGGGCCCAACTTC.

The genes are TRBV18 and TRBJ2-1, with 8 bases matching TRBD2. This CDR3 region has 17 residues. V shed 0 bases, J shed 2 bases, and the junction held 6 bases outside the gene matches. From germline, CDR1 is KGHSH and CDR2 LQKENI. The CDR3 nucleotides are TGTGCCAGCTCACCACCGTTCGCGGGAGGTCCCTACAATGAGCAGTTCTTC. Translated: CASSPPFAGGPYNEQFF.